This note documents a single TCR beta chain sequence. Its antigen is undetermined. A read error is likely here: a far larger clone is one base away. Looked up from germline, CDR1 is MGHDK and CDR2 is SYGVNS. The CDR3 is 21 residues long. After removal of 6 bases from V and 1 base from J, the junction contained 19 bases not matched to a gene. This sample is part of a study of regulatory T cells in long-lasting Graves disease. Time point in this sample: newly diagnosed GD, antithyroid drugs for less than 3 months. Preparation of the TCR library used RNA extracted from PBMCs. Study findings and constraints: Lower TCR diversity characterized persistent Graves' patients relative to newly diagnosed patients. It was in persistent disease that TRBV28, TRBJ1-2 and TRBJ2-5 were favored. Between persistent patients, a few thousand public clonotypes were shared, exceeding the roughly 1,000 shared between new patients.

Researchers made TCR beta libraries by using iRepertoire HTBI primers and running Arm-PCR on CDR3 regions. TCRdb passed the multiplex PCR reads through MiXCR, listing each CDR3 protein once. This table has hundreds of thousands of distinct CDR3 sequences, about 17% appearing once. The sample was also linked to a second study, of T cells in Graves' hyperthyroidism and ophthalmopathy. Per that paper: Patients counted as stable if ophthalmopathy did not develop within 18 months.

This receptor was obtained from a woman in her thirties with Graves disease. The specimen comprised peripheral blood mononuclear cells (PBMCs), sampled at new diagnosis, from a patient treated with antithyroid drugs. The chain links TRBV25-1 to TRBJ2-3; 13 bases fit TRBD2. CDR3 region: CASSPDAILGLAGDGTDTQYF. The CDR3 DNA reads TGTGCCAGCAGCCCGGACGCGATTCTCGGACTAGCGGGAGACGGCACAGATACGCAGTATTTT. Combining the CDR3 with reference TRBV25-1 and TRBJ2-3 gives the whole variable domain EADIYQTPRYLVIGTGKKITLECSQTMGHDKMYWYQQDPGMELHLIHYSYGVNSTEKGDLSSESTVSRIRTEHFPLTLESARPSHTSQYLCASSPDAILGLAGDGTDTQYFGPGTRLTVL.